The 27 T cell receptor beta chains reported below all come from one sample, sequenced in a study of memory CD4+ T cells and cytomegalovirus serostatus. Assay used: immunoSEQ multiplex PCR; TCRdb lists only in-frame clones, some missing. The repertoire holds approximately 27,000 clones, with about 78% as singletons. The sort gate was single viable CD3+CD4+CD8-CD45RO+ cells for memory CD4+ T cells. Sample: memory CD4+ T cells from blood. These receptor sequences come from an adult in good health and CMV-seronegative.

The genes are TRBV6-1 and TRBJ1-4, with no clear D. Germline CDR1 is MNHNS and CDR2 is SASEGT. This CDR3 has 13 residues. V dropped 7 bases and J dropped 0 bases, with 6 bases sitting between them. CDR3 sequence reads: CASIRSTNEKLFF. In nucleotides, the CDR3 is TGTGCCAGCATCCGATCAACTAATGAAAAACTGTTTTTT.

V gene TRBV5-6 combines with J gene TRBJ2-3, with D perhaps TRBD1 (6 bases). Germline lookup yields CDR1 SGHDT and CDR2 YYEEEE. Between the trimmed V and J ends, which lost 3 bases and 0 bases, there was a span of 11 bases. The CDR3 is made up of 15 amino acids. DNA for the CDR3: TGTGCCAGCAGCTCAGGGGCCATCAGCACAGATACGCAGTATTTT. The encoded protein is CASSSGAISTDTQYF.

The sample holds a few counts of this clone. The chain has TRBV10-1 and TRBJ2-7; D not certain. V dropped 5 bases and J dropped 6 bases, with 20 bases sitting between them. Germline V gene sequence: CDR1 WNHNN, CDR2 SYGVQD (reference sequence). CDR3 length equals 15 residues. CDR3 DNA sequence: TGCGCCAGCAGTCGGGCCGTGGGTCTATTATCCGAGCAGTACTTC. Amino acids: CASSRAVGLLSEQYF.

The chain combines TRBV27 with TRBJ2-3; D is unclear. The V end was cut by 5 bases, the J end by 1 base, with 7 bases between. The CDR3 sequence is 13 residues long. Germline-derived CDR1 and CDR2 are MNHEY and SMNVEV (reference sequence). In DNA form, the CDR3 reads TGTGCCAGCAGTCCCCGGGGCACAGATACGCAGTATTTT. This sequence encodes CASSPRGTDTQYF.

The V gene is TRBV6-1, the J gene TRBJ1-2, with a possible D match to TRBD1 (5 bases). Trimming removed 6 bases at V and 8 bases at J, with 10 bases between. Germline loops: CDR1 MNHNS, CDR2 SASEGT. The CDR3 sequence is 11 residues long. The CDR3: CASSPGPGYTF. Here the CDR3 DNA reads TGTGCCAGCAGCCCAGGGCCCGGCTACACCTTC.

The chain combines TRBV14 with TRBJ2-3; 13 bases fit TRBD2. Germline V gene sequence: CDR1 SGHDN, CDR2 FVKESK. The CDR3 runs to 15 residues. J gave up 7 bases and V 4 bases, and 5 bases lay outside the gene matches. The CDR3, as DNA: TGTGCCAGCAGCCGGACTAGCGGGAGTAGAAATACGCAGTATTTT. The encoded protein is CASSRTSGSRNTQYF.

The chain has TRBV19 and TRBJ2-1; D unclear. CDR1 and CDR2 (germline): LNHDA, SQIVND (reference sequence). The CDR3 totals 14 residues. V was clipped by 1 base and J by 4 bases, with 8 bases between them. CDR3: CASSIGGNYNEQFF. The CDR3 region has the DNA TGTGCCAGTAGTATAGGAGGTAATTACAATGAGCAGTTCTTC.

The rearrangement uses TRBV29-1 and TRBJ2-7; 9 nucleotides align to TRBD2. CDR3 length equals 14 residues. Germline V gene lookup returns CDR1 SQVTM and CDR2 ANQGSEA. The V gene end was trimmed by 5 bases and the J gene end by 3 bases; junction bases not matched to a gene: 8. The chain's CDR3 is CSVRGGSGSYEQYF. The CDR3 bases are TGCAGCGTTCGAGGTGGTAGCGGGAGCTACGAGCAGTACTTC.

The chain recombines TRBV7-9 with TRBJ1-1; 11 bases match TRBD1. Trimming removed 2 bases from V and 4 bases from J; junction bases left unmatched: 6. Germline V gives CDR1 SEHNR, CDR2 FQNEAQ (reference sequence). This CDR3 comprises 16 residues. This chain's CDR3 is CASSLWAGTGGTEAFF. CDR3 bases: TGTGCCAGCAGCTTATGGGCCGGGACAGGGGGCACTGAAGCTTTCTTT.

The chain couples TRBV5-5 to TRBJ2-1, with D maybe TRBD2 (5 bases). This CDR3 spans 15 amino acids. The ends were cut back, 5 bases at V and 1 base at J, with 13 bases in the middle. Per the germline V gene, CDR1 is SGHKS and CDR2 is YYEKEE (reference sequence). CDR3 region: CASSSDGVSYNEQFF. The CDR3 DNA sequence: TGTGCCAGCAGTTCCGACGGGGTTTCCTACAATGAGCAGTTCTTC.

The V call is TRBV14, the J call TRBJ2-5; 7 bases are shared with TRBD2. The CDR3 is made up of 15 amino acids. Germline V gene data show CDR1 as SGHDN and CDR2 as FVKESK. V shed 1 base, J shed 5 bases, and the junction held 7 bases outside the gene matches. The CDR3 loop is CASSQAVTAGETQYF. In DNA form, the CDR3 reads TGTGCCAGCAGCCAAGCGGTCACAGCGGGGGAGACCCAGTACTTC.

V and J are TRBV25-1 and TRBJ2-3, with TRBD2 as a possible D gene (6 bases). V lost 2 bases and J lost 1, with 10 bases in between. The CDR3 sequence is 15 residues long. Germline V gene lookup returns CDR1 MGHDK and CDR2 SYGVNS. As DNA, the CDR3 is TGTGCCAGCAGTGAAGGGATAGCGGGCACAGATACGCAGTATTTT. Translated: CASSEGIAGTDTQYF.

The rearrangement links TRBV18 to TRBJ2-2, with 9 positions matching TRBD1. Germline V gene lookup returns CDR1 KGHSH and CDR2 LQKENI. V shed 4 bases, J shed 4 bases, and the junction held 4 bases outside the gene matches. CDR3 length: 15 amino acids. Written as DNA, the CDR3 is TGTGCCAGCTCACTGGGACAGGGCGTCACCGGGGAGCTGTTTTTT. The encoded protein is CASSLGQGVTGELFF.

The chain links TRBV5-6 to TRBJ2-5, with no clear D. Germline CDR1 is SGHDT and CDR2 is YYEEEE. V was pared by 2 bases and J by 5 bases, with 7 bases between. CDR3 length equals 12 residues. In DNA form, the CDR3 reads TGTGCCAGCAGCTTCCAAGTGGAGACCCAGTACTTC. As protein: CASSFQVETQYF.

This chain joins TRBV10-3 and TRBJ1-5; TRBD1 aligns across 10 bases. The V gene end was trimmed by 10 bases and the J gene end by 2 bases; junction bases not matched to a gene: 8. Germline V gene sequence: CDR1 ENHRY, CDR2 SYGVKD. This CDR3 has 15 amino acids. The CDR3, as DNA: TGTGCCAGCAGGTCCGGGACAGGGGGCAATCAGCCCCAGCATTTT. Amino acid sequence: CASRSGTGGNQPQHF.

The table lists this clone with a few counts. The chain has TRBV19 and TRBJ2-1; the match to TRBD2 covers 9 bases. CDR1 is LNHDA, CDR2 SQIVND, per germline (reference sequence). This CDR3 region has 18 residues. V gave up 7 bases and J gave up 4 bases; unmatched junction bases: 17. CDR3 in amino acids: CASKLNWASGVGYNEQFF. Here the CDR3 DNA reads TGTGCCAGTAAACTGAACTGGGCTAGCGGGGTTGGATACAATGAGCAGTTCTTC.

The sample holds one count of this clone. The gene calls are TRBV19 and TRBJ1-6, with a weak D call TRBD1 (5 bases). V lost 3 bases to trimming and J lost 9 bases, with 18 bases between them. Germline lookup yields CDR1 LNHDA and CDR2 SQIVND (reference sequence). The length of the CDR3 is 16 residues. In nucleotides, the CDR3 is TGTGCCAGTAGTATTCTTGGGGGTGAGGCCCCTTCACCCCTCCACTTT. Its translation is CASSILGGEAPSPLHF.

This sequence joins TRBV18 and TRBJ2-2; D unclear. Germline V CDR1 and CDR2: KGHSH, LQKENI. V lost 3 bases, J lost 5 bases, and 10 bases lay in between. This CDR3 has 14 residues. CDR3 coding DNA: TGTGCCAGCTCACCGGAAGGGATAACCGGGGAGCTGTTTTTT. It encodes CASSPEGITGELFF. Looking up the rest from reference TRBV18 and TRBJ2-2 gives the full variable domain: NAGVMQNPRHLVRRRGQEARLRCSPMKGHSHVYWYRQLPEEGLKFMVYLQKENIIDESGMPKERFSAEFPKEGPSILRIQQVVRGDSAAYFCASSPEGITGELFFGEGSRLTVL.

The chain has TRBV7-2 and TRBJ1-2; 10 nucleotides align to TRBD1. This CDR3 comprises 16 residues. With V trimmed by 5 bases and J by 3 bases, 9 bases remained unmatched. Germline loops: CDR1 SGHTA, CDR2 FQGNSA. The CDR3 DNA reads as TGTGCCAGCAGCCCCACCAGGACAGGGGGTTACTATGGCTACACCTTC. Protein product: CASSPTRTGGYYGYTF.

V gene TRBV6-5 combines with J gene TRBJ1-2, with D uncertain. Germline V gene sequence: CDR1 MNHEY, CDR2 SVGAGI. The V end lost 8 bases, the J end lost 6 bases, and 16 bases lay between the germline ends. This CDR3 contains 13 residues. CDR3: CASRGYGRDGYTF. CDR3 bases: TGTGCCAGCCGTGGGTATGGGCGCGATGGCTACACCTTC.

The CDR3 here is CASSLFAGRAMNEQFF. In DNA form, the CDR3 reads TGTGCCAGCAGTTTATTCGCCGGGAGGGCCATGAATGAGCAGTTCTTC. This chain connects TRBV28 to TRBJ2-1; 8 bases match TRBD2. Germline CDR1 is MDHEN and CDR2 is SYDVKM. J lost 7 bases, V lost 1 base, and 9 bases had no gene match. The CDR3 covers 16 residues.

The chain carries TRBV29-1 and TRBJ2-2, with no clear D. The V gene lost 7 bases and the J gene lost 7 bases, with 19 bases spanning the gap. The germline CDR1 and CDR2 sequences are SQVTM and ANQGSEA. The CDR3 consists of 14 residues. CDR3 protein: CSATRQDLFGELFF. The CDR3 DNA follows: TGCAGCGCAACCCGGCAGGATCTCTTCGGGGAGCTGTTTTTT.

Only one count was recorded for this clone. The V and J genes are TRBV18 and TRBJ1-4; D might be TRBD1 (5 bases). Germline V gives CDR1 KGHSH, CDR2 LQKENI. Trimming removed 5 bases at V and 11 bases at J, with 12 bases between. The CDR3 contains 12 residues. CDR3 bases: TGTGCCAGCTCAGGACAAGCAATCAAACTGTTTTTT. It codes for CASSGQAIKLFF.

V usage is TRBV6-6 and J usage is TRBJ2-7; D uncertain. The CDR3 has 15 amino acids. V shed 1 base and J shed 0 bases, with 10 bases lying between them. CDR1 and CDR2 from the germline V gene are MNHNY and SVGAGI (reference sequence). The CDR3 DNA reads as TGTGCCAGCAGTTACTTCCGCGGAAGCTCCTACGAGCAGTACTTC. It yields the protein CASSYFRGSSYEQYF.

The rearrangement links TRBV4-3 to TRBJ1-2; D is possibly TRBD1 (6 bases). Trimming removed 0 bases from V and 5 bases from J, with 13 bases in between. The CDR3 extends over 15 amino acids. Per the germline V gene, CDR1 is LGHNA and CDR2 is YSLEER. Written as DNA, the CDR3 is TGCGCCAGCAGCCAAGAAGTGGACAGTCGTTATGGCTACACCTTC. Its translation is CASSQEVDSRYGYTF.

The chain uses TRBV2 and TRBJ1-4; TRBD1 might be the D (5 bases). CDR3 size: 14 residues. With 0 bases removed from V and 5 bases from J, the gap between germline ends came to 7 bases. Germline V CDR1 and CDR2: SNHLY, FYNNEI. CDR3 in amino acids: CASSEAWGNEKLFF. Here the CDR3 DNA reads TGTGCCAGCAGTGAAGCCTGGGGGAATGAAAAACTGTTTTTT.

The table lists this clone with a count of one. The gene calls are TRBV30 and TRBJ2-1; 9 positions match TRBD2. The CDR3 runs 13 residues. Germline V CDR1 and CDR2: GTSNPN, SVGIG (reference sequence). V was pared by 7 bases and J by 3 bases, with 4 bases of the junction left unmatched. CDR3 in DNA: TGTGCCTTTAGCGGGGGTTACTACAATGAGCAGTTCTTC. Its translation: CAFSGGYYNEQFF.